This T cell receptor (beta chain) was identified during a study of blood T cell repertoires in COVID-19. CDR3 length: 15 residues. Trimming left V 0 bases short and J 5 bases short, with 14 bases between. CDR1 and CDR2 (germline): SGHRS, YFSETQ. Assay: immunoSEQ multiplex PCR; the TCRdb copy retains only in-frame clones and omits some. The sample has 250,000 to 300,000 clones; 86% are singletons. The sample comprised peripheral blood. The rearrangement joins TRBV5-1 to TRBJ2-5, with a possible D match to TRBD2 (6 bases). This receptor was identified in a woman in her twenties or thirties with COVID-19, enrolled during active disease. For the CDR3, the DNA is TGCGCCAGCAGCTTGGAAGGCGGGGTTGCCGAGACCCAGTACTTC. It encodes CASSLEGGVAETQYF.